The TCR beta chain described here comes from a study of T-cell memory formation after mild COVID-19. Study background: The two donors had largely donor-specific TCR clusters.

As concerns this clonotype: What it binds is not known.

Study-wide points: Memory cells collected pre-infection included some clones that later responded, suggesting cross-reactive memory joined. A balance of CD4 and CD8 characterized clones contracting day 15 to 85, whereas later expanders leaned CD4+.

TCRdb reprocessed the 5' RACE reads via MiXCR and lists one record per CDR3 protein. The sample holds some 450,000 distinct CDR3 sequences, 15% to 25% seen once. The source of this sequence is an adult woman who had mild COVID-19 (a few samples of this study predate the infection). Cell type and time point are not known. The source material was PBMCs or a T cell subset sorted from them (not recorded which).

CDR3 coding DNA: TGCAGTGCTAGGTCCGGGACTAGCGGGGTGCGCGACGCTAGCACAGATACGCAGTATTTT. Residues: CSARSGTSGVRDASTDTQYF. The rearrangement joins TRBV20-1 to TRBJ2-3; TRBD2 aligns across 13 bases. The trim removed 3 bases at V and 0 bases at J, leaving 15 bases unmatched. The CDR3 is 20 amino acids. Looked up from germline, CDR1 is DFQATT and CDR2 is SNEGSKA (reference sequence).